These T cell receptor beta chains were read from a single sample in a study of T cell responses to AZD1222 COVID-19 vaccine. The protocol was immunoSEQ multiplex PCR, while the TCRdb copy is restricted to in-frame clones and leaves out a portion. This table has 150,000 or so clones, over 75% appearing once. The material was peripheral blood, obtained on day 0 of AZD1222 vaccination. Receptor source: an adult in good health. CDR3s include the opening cysteine and the closing phenylalanine or tryptophan. A D gene is named only where the DNA matches it firmly. Clone size appears in some rows only: once, few, many, or a class for an expanded clone.

clone_size j_call d_call v_call cdr3_nt cdr3_aa
- TRBJ1-4 - TRBV10-2 TGCGCCAGCAGCCGAGCAGTTACAAATGAAAAACTGTTTTTT CASSRAVTNEKLFF
- TRBJ1-5 TRBD1 TRBV30 TGTGCCTGGAGCGGACAGGGGAATCAGCCCCAGCATTTT CAWSGQGNQPQHF
- TRBJ1-2 - TRBV15 TGTGCCACCAGCCTCGGACTTAGGGCTCAACCGGCCTATGGCTACACCTTC CATSLGLRAQPAYGYTF
- TRBJ2-7 - TRBV6-2/TRBV6-3 TGTGCCAGCAGTTACTCGGGGGCCTACGAGCAGTACTTC CASSYSGAYEQYF
- TRBJ1-4 - TRBV6-5 TGTGCCAGCAGAAGGCAAGCAGGGGAAAAACTGTTTTTT CASRRQAGEKLFF
- TRBJ2-7 - TRBV3-1/TRBV3-2 TGTGCCACCAAGGGGGTCTCCTACGAGCAGTACTTC CATKGVSYEQYF
once TRBJ1-1 TRBD1 TRBV4-2 TGTGCCAGCAGCGCAGCGTATGGGACAGGGAGTGAGGCGGACACTGAAGCTTTCTTT CASSAAYGTGSEADTEAFF
- TRBJ1-5 TRBD1 TRBV19 TGTGCCAGTAGTGCGCGACAGGGAAGAAGTCAGCCCCAGCATTTT CASSARQGRSQPQHF
- TRBJ1-2 - TRBV5-6 TGTGCCAGCAGCTTTATCCAGGGTATCTATGGCTACACCTTC CASSFIQGIYGYTF
- TRBJ2-1 - TRBV9 TGTGCCAGCAGCGTAGAAAGCCGGGATGAGCAGTTCTTC CASSVESRDEQFF
- TRBJ1-2 TRBD1 TRBV2 TGTGCCAGCAGGGGGACAGGGCCCGCCTATGGCTACACCTTC CASRGTGPAYGYTF
- TRBJ1-1 TRBD1 TRBV5-4 TGTGCCAGCAGCTTTCAGGGGGCGAATGCGGAAGCTTTCTTT CASSFQGANAEAFF
- TRBJ2-5 TRBD2 TRBV24-1 TGTGCCACCAGTGATACCCGACTAGCGGGGTACCAAGAGACCCAGTACTTC CATSDTRLAGYQETQYF
once TRBJ1-2 - TRBV19 TGTGCCAGTAGTAGGAACAGGGAGGCCTATGGCTACACCTTC CASSRNREAYGYTF
- TRBJ1-5 - TRBV27 TGTGCCAGCAGTTTCTATAATCAGCCCCAGCATTTT CASSFYNQPQHF
- TRBJ2-2 TRBD2 TRBV6-5 TGTGCCAGCGGACTAGCGGGGGCCTACACCGGGGAGCTGTTTTTT CASGLAGAYTGELFF
- TRBJ1-5 - TRBV28 TGTGCCAGCACTCCTGGGGGGTATCAGCCCCAGCATTTT CASTPGGYQPQHF
once TRBJ1-5 TRBD1 TRBV12-3/TRBV12-4 TGTGCCAGCAGTTTGGGACAGGCCCAGCATTTT CASSLGQAQHF
- TRBJ2-5 - TRBV7-2 TGTGCCAGCAGCCAAAATGGGGAGACCCAGTACTTC CASSQNGETQYF
- TRBJ1-5 TRBD1 TRBV3-1/TRBV3-2 TGTGCCAGCAGCCAAGACAGGGGGGCCAATCAGCCCCAGCATTTT CASSQDRGANQPQHF
- TRBJ2-5 - TRBV18 TGTGCCAGCTCACCGGGTGACAAAGAGACCCAGTACTTC CASSPGDKETQYF
- TRBJ2-5 - TRBV11-2 TGTGCCAGCAGCTCAAACTCGTATGGACGAGGGGCCCAAGAGACCCAGTACTTC CASSSNSYGRGAQETQYF
- TRBJ2-2 - TRBV12-3/TRBV12-4 TGTGCCAGCAGTCCTGACACCGGGGAGCTGTTTTTT CASSPDTGELFF
- TRBJ2-3 TRBD1 TRBV2 TGTGCCAGCAGTCGTCTCAACAGGGGAGTAACAGATACGCAGTATTTT CASSRLNRGVTDTQYF
- TRBJ1-6 TRBD1 TRBV6-1 TGTGCCGGCAGTGTCCGACAGGGCAATCGTAGAAACTCACCCCTCCACTTT CAGSVRQGNRRNSPLHF
- TRBJ2-6 - TRBV27 TGTGCCAGCACAAAGGGGGGCCTAAGGTCAGGGGACTTGGTTGGGGCCAACGTCCTGACTTTC CASTKGGLRSGDLVGANVLTF
- TRBJ1-3 - TRBV7-6 TGTGCCAGCAGCCCTACAGGCTCTGGAAACACCATATATTTT CASSPTGSGNTIYF
- TRBJ2-1 - TRBV19 TGTGCCAGTAGTCCTACGGACGGGGTTAATGAGCAGTTCTTC CASSPTDGVNEQFF